This record covers a single TCR beta chain. This sample was included in a study of T cell responses to AZD1222 COVID-19 vaccine. Germline assignment: CDR1 SGHNT and CDR2 YYREEE (reference sequence). V was cut by 1 base and J by 5 bases, with 7 bases left in between. This CDR3 spans 14 amino acids. Method: immunoSEQ multiplex PCR; TCRdb's copy keeps in-frame clones and lacks some. This sample has about 140,000 clones, with 80% to 90% found just once. Sequenced material: peripheral blood, taken on day 0 of AZD1222 vaccination. The TCR originated in an adult in good health. The V and J genes are TRBV5-4 and TRBJ1-6; no definite D call. Here the CDR3 DNA reads TGTGCCAGCAGCTTGCTCCCTAATAATTCACCCCTCCACTTT. Translating it yields CASSLLPNNSPLHF.